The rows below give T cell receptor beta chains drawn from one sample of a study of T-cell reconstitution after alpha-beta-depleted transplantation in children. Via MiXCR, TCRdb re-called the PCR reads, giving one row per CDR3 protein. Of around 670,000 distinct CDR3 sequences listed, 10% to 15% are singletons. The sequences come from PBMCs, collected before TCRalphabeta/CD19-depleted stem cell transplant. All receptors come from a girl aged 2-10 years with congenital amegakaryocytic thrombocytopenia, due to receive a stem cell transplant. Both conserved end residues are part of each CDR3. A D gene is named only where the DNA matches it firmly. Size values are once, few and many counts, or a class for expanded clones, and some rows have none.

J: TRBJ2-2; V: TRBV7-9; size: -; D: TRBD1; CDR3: CASSLGQVDTGELFF
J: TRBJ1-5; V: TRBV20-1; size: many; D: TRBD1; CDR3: CSVQTGQGQPQHF
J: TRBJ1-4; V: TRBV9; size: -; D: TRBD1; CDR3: CASSVAGQGLEKLFF
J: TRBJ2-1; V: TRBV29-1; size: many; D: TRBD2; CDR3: CSVAPAGEGNEQFF
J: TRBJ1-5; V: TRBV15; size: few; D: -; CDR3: CATSSRPRDGPRGNQPQHF
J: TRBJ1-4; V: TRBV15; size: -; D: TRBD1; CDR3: CATSRSGTANEKLFF
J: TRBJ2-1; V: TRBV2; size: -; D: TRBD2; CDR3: CASDERGLAAYNEQFF
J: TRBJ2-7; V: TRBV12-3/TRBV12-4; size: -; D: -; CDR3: CASGRGWTYEQYF
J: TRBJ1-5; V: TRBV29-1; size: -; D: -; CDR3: CSAPAGNQPQHF
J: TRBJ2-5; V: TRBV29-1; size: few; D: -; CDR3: CSVRDSSWDF
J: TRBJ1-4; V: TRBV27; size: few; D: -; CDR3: CASSQRHIEKLFF
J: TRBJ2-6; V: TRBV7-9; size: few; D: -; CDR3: CASSPPRAQDPGANVLTF
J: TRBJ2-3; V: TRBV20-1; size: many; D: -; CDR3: CSARDRSTSLGRPLNTDTQYF
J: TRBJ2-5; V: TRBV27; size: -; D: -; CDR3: CASSLELASQETQYF
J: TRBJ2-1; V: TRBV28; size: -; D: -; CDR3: CASSFDRTFYNEQFF
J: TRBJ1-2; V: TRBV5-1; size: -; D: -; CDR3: CASSFAGLYGYTF
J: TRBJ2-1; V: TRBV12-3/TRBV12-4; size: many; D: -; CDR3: CASSPLGSLGNEQFF
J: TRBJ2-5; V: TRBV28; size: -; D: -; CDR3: CASGATPGETQYF
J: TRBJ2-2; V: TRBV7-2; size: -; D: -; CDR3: CASSSSTSNTGELFF
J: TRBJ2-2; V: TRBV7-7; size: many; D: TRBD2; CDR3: CASSLRLADSTGELFF
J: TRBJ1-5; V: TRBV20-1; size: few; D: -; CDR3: CSASSSGNLRQPQHF
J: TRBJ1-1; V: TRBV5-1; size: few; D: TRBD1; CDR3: CASRLPGQDQAFF
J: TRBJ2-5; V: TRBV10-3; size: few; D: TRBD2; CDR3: CAISVSGRGQETQYF
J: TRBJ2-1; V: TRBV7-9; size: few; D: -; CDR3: CASSSSSEPGLAEQFF
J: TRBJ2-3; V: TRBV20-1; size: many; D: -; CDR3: CSAPARGNTDTQYF
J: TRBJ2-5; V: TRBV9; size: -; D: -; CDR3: CASSPYGRRGGETQYF
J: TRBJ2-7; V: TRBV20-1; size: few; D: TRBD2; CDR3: CSAPRSGSSYEQYF
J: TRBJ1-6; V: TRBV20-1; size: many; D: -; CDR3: CSARGPVAPLHF
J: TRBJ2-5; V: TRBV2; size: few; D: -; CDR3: CASMKGIETQYF
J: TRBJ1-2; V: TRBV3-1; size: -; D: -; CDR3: CACSQASGASYGYTF
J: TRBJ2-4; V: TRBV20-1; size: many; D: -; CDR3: CSSVGPKNIQYF
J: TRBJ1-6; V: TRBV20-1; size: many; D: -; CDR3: CSARDWDSPSALHF